The 21 T cell receptor beta chains below come from one sample, sequenced in a study of siplizumab effects on memory and regulatory T cells. Produced via immunoSEQ multiplex PCR; TCRdb's table is partial and in-frame only. The table lists 94,000 or so clones, 80% to 95% of them singletons. Sequences were obtained from CD8+ T cells sorted from blood. The source of these receptors is a human donor in good health.

CDR3 in DNA: TGTGCCAGCAGCTTAGATAGTAGGGAAGGGGAGACCCAGTACTTC. Its protein product is CASSLDSREGETQYF. The rearrangement joins TRBV11-2 to TRBJ2-5; D unclear. Germline V gives CDR1 SGHAT, CDR2 FQNNGV. Trimming took off 0 bases at V and 5 bases at J, with 13 bases between the two ends. CDR3 size: 15 residues.

The genes are TRBV4-3 and TRBJ2-1; 9 bases are shared with TRBD2. There are 16 residues in the CDR3. Trimming at V came to 2 bases and at J to 2 bases, leaving 4 bases not matched to a gene. Germline-derived CDR1 and CDR2 are LGHNA and YSLEER. CDR3 bases: TGCGCCAGCAGCCAAAGACTAGCGGTCACCTACAATGAGCAGTTCTTC. The encoded protein is CASSQRLAVTYNEQFF.

The J gene is TRBJ2-5, the V gene TRBV7-9; perhaps TRBD1 as D (5 bases). The CDR3 contains 13 residues. Germline V CDR1 and CDR2: SEHNR, FQNEAQ (reference sequence). V lost 5 bases and J lost 4, with 11 bases in between. The CDR3 DNA is TGTGCCAGCAGCCCCGCCAGGGTAGAGACCCAGTACTTC. Its translation: CASSPARVETQYF.

This chain uses TRBV11-3 with TRBJ2-1; D remains ambiguous. The germline CDR1 and CDR2 sequences are SGHNT and YENEEA. The CDR3 is made up of 13 amino acids. V lost 3 bases to trimming and J lost 1 base, with 4 bases between them. In DNA, the CDR3 is TGTGCCAGCAGCTTTCGTTCCTACAATGAGCAGTTCTTC. It codes for CASSFRSYNEQFF.

This chain uses TRBV11-2 with TRBJ1-5; no firm D call. V was cut by 5 bases and J by 4 bases, with 6 bases left in between. CDR3 length equals 12 residues. Germline CDR1 and CDR2: SGHAT and FQNNGV. CDR3 DNA: TGTGCCAGCAGCGAGGGTAATCAGCCCCAGCATTTT. Amino acids: CASSEGNQPQHF.

V and J are TRBV27 and TRBJ1-5, with D uncertain. CDR1 is MNHEY and CDR2 is SMNVEV in the germline V gene (reference sequence). Trimming removed 3 bases from V and 6 bases from J, with 9 bases in between. The CDR3 has 13 residues. The DNA for the CDR3 is TGTGCCAGCAGTTTGTTGGGTTCTCAGCCCCAGCATTTT. As protein: CASSLLGSQPQHF.

The chain is built from TRBV2 and TRBJ2-7, with 8 bases fitting TRBD1. The germline CDR1 and CDR2 sequences are SNHLY and FYNNEI. The CDR3 length is 17 residues. The ends lost 8 bases at V and 6 bases at J; junction bases unmatched: 21. CDR3 region: CASLLMGQAVSLSEQYF. The CDR3 nucleotides are TGTGCCAGCCTATTGATGGGACAGGCGGTTTCCCTCTCCGAGCAGTACTTC.

The chain combines TRBV10-3 with TRBJ2-5; the D is unclear. CDR3 size: 13 residues. The V end was cut by 2 bases, the J end by 2 bases, with 6 bases between. Germline V CDR1 and CDR2: ENHRY, SYGVKD. DNA of the CDR3: TGTGCCATCAGTGAGACGGCACAAGAGACCCAGTACTTC. Its protein is CAISETAQETQYF.

The gene calls are TRBV6-5 and TRBJ2-1; 7 bases map to TRBD2. Trimming removed 6 bases from V and 3 bases from J; junction bases left unmatched: 8. The CDR3 sequence is 15 residues long. Germline values: CDR1 MNHEY, CDR2 SVGAGI. The DNA for the CDR3 is TGTGCCAGCAGCCCCGGAGGGGAGGGCTACAATGAGCAGTTCTTC. Amino acids: CASSPGGEGYNEQFF.

This clone appeared once. This CDR3 is CASSQEGPGLGLAGGNEQFF. The CDR3 DNA reads TGCGCCAGCAGCCAAGAGGGGCCAGGGCTAGGGCTAGCGGGAGGGAATGAGCAGTTCTTC. The V and J genes are TRBV4-3 and TRBJ2-1, with 12 bases aligning to TRBD2. This CDR3 has 20 residues. Per the germline V gene, CDR1 is LGHNA and CDR2 is YSLEER. The trim removed 0 bases at V and 7 bases at J, leaving 16 bases unmatched.

V usage is TRBV4-2 and J usage is TRBJ2-2; D remains ambiguous. Germline CDR1 and CDR2: LGHNA and YNFKEQ. This CDR3 is built from 16 residues. Trimming left V 2 bases short and J 5 bases short, with 15 bases between. The CDR3 loop reads CASSQLPTGVTGELFF. The CDR3 region has the DNA TGTGCCAGCAGCCAACTCCCGACCGGTGTGACCGGGGAGCTGTTTTTT.

The V call is TRBV7-9, the J call TRBJ2-3, with a weak D call TRBD1 (6 bases). Per germline, CDR1 SEHNR and CDR2 FQNEAQ (reference sequence). The CDR3 runs 15 residues. Trimming pared 5 bases from V and 2 bases from J, leaving 14 bases between. The chain's CDR3 is CASSDTGPHTDTQYF. CDR3 coding DNA: TGTGCCAGCAGCGATACAGGGCCCCACACAGATACGCAGTATTTT.

The CDR3 DNA reads TGCGCCAGCAGCCAAAATAGCGGGAGTGCCTACGAGCAGTACTTC. This gives the protein CASSQNSGSAYEQYF. The chain is built from TRBV4-1 and TRBJ2-7; TRBD2 matches 9 bases. The CDR3 has 15 residues. J lost 2 bases, V lost 2 bases, and 4 bases had no gene match. The germline gives CDR1 MGHRA, CDR2 YSYEKL.

V and J are TRBV19 and TRBJ2-2; D could derive from TRBD1 or TRBD2 (5 bases each). The germline gives CDR1 LNHDA, CDR2 SQIVND (reference sequence). The V gene lost 3 bases and the J gene lost 0 bases, with 8 bases spanning the gap. The CDR3 has 15 amino acids. The CDR3 region has the DNA TGTGCCAGTAGTATTTGGGGGACGAACACCGGGGAGCTGTTTTTT. It specifies CASSIWGTNTGELFF.

The chain uses TRBV6-5 and TRBJ1-5; D unclear. CDR3 length: 15 residues. Trimming stripped 6 bases from V and 0 bases from J, with 12 bases between. Looked up from germline, CDR1 is MNHEY and CDR2 is SVGAGI. In DNA form, the CDR3 reads TGTGCCAGCAGCCTCAGTTTGGCTAGCAATCAGCCCCAGCATTTT. It specifies CASSLSLASNQPQHF.

This chain uses TRBV4-1 with TRBJ2-5, with D possibly TRBD1 on 6 matching bases. Looked up from germline, CDR1 is MGHRA and CDR2 is YSYEKL. V was trimmed by 6 bases and J by 5 bases, leaving 16 bases between them. The CDR3 runs to 14 residues. The CDR3: CASREQGLGETQYF. The CDR3 bases are TGCGCCAGCAGAGAACAGGGCCTAGGGGAGACCCAGTACTTC.

The CDR3 DNA reads as TGTGCCACCTCCGGGGGCAGGGCTTACGAGCAGTACTTC. Translating gives CATSGGRAYEQYF. The chain carries TRBV2 and TRBJ2-5, with D perhaps matching TRBD1 or TRBD2 (6 bases each). The assigned J gene may be wrong: the sequence end matches TRBJ2-7 better. Per germline, CDR1 SNHLY and CDR2 FYNNEI. CDR3 length equals 13 residues.

The rearrangement uses TRBV6-1 and TRBJ1-5; no clear D gene. CDR1 is MNHNS and CDR2 is SASEGT in the germline V gene. This CDR3 is built from 13 residues. V dropped 5 bases and J dropped 0 bases, with 5 bases sitting between them. CDR3: CASSFGSNQPQHF. CDR3 sequence (DNA): TGTGCCAGCAGTTTTGGTAGCAATCAGCCCCAGCATTTT.

The rearrangement links TRBV30 to TRBJ2-5; perhaps D is TRBD1 or TRBD2 (6 bases each). V was trimmed by 4 bases and J by 5 bases, leaving 17 bases between them. The V gene's germline CDR1 is GTSNPN and CDR2 SVGIG (reference sequence). The CDR3 contains 14 residues. The CDR3 loop reads CAWNWGASGETQYF. The CDR3 region has the DNA TGTGCCTGGAATTGGGGGGCCTCCGGTGAGACCCAGTACTTC. Full variable domain (remainder filled in from reference TRBV30 and TRBJ2-5): SQTIHQWPATLVQPVGSPLSLECTVEGTSNPNLYWYRQAAGRGLQLLFYSVGIGQISSEVPQNLSASRPQDRQFILSSKKLLLSDSGFYLCAWNWGASGETQYFGPGTRLLVL.

V is TRBV4-1 and J is TRBJ1-2, with D unresolved. V shed 4 bases and J shed 0 bases, with 15 bases lying between them. CDR3 length equals 16 residues. Germline V lookup: CDR1 MGHRA, CDR2 YSYEKL. The CDR3 spells CASSLSDGDTNYGYTF. In DNA, the CDR3 is TGCGCCAGCAGCCTTTCGGACGGAGACACTAACTATGGCTACACCTTC.

This clone was observed a single time. The rearrangement links TRBV7-9 to TRBJ2-7; 13 nucleotides match TRBD2. The germline V gene encodes CDR1 SEHNR and CDR2 FQNEAQ (reference sequence). Trimming removed 5 bases from V and 6 bases from J; junction bases left unmatched: 10. The length of the CDR3 is 16 residues. The chain's CDR3 is CASSERTSGRSGEQYF. CDR3 bases: TGTGCCAGCAGCGAAAGGACTAGCGGGAGATCGGGCGAGCAGTACTTC.